This T cell receptor (beta chain) is drawn from a study of persistence of HIV-infected CD4 T cells. Study details: Donors were ART-treated; their CMV- and Gag-responding CD4+ T cells were isolated. Up to 180 mL blood was drawn at multiple time points; a couple of donors had single-time leukapheresis.

This clone was recorded only once. Its antigen is not identified. Study results and limitations: CMV- and Gag-responding cells had lower TCRbeta richness than CD3/CD28-responding cells.

Overlapping HIV-1 Gag 15-mer peptides at 0.85 to 1 ug per peptide per mL were used. CD40L/CD69 double-negative CD45RO-high memory CD4+ T cells were collected. Trimming shortened V by 1 base and J by 8 bases, and 11 bases separated the two germline ends. Germline V lookup: CDR1 SGHTA, CDR2 FQGNSA. The CDR3 has 13 amino acids. The immunoSEQ assay was version 4, run in survey mode. This table comes from immunoSEQ multiplex PCR, and its TCRdb copy is limited to in-frame clones, with some not included. Of tens of thousands of clones listed, about 84% were seen once; the top ten hold approximately 15%. The chain links TRBV7-2 to TRBJ1-2, with TRBD1 as a possible D gene (5 bases). The source of this sequence is an adult man with HIV who was CMV-seropositive. The material was CD4+ T cells sorted from PBMCs after roughly 17-hour stimulation, obtained from a patient who received antiretroviral therapy. DNA of the CDR3: TGTGCCAGCAGCTTAGAGGGGTTTCGGGGCTACACCTTC. Translated, it gives CASSLEGFRGYTF.